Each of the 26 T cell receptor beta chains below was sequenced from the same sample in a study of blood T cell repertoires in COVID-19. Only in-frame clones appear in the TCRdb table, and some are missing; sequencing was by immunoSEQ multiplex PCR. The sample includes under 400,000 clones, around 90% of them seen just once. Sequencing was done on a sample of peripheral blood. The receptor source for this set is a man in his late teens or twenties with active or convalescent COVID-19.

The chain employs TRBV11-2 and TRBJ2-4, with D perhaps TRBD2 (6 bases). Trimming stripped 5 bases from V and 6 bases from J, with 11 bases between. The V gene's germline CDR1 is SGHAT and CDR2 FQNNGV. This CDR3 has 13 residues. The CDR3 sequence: CASSHPGVNIQYF. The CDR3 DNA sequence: TGTGCCAGCAGCCATCCGGGGGTAAACATTCAGTACTTC.

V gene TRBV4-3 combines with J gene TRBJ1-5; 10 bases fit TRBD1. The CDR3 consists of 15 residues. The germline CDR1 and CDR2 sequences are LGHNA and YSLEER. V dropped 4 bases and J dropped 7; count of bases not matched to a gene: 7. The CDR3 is CASSRYRDRGQPQHF. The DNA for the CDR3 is TGCGCCAGCAGCCGTTACCGGGACAGGGGACAGCCCCAGCATTTT.

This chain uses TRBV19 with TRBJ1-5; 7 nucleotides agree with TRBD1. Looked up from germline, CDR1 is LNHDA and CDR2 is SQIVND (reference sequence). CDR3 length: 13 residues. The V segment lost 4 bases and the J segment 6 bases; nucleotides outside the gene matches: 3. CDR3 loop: CASSTTGSQPQHF. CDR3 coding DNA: TGTGCCAGTAGTACGACAGGGAGTCAGCCCCAGCATTTT.

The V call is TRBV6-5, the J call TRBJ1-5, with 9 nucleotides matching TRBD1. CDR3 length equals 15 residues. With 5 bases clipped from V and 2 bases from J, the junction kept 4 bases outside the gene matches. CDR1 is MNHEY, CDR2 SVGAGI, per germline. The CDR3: CASSPDRGRNQPQHF. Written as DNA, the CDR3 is TGTGCCAGCAGTCCGGACAGGGGCCGCAATCAGCCCCAGCATTTT.

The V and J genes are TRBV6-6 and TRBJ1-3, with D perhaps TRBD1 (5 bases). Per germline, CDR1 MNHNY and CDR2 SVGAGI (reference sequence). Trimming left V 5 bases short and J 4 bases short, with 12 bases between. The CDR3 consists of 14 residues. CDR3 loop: CASSQIRAGNTIYF. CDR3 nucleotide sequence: TGTGCCAGCAGTCAAATCAGGGCCGGAAACACCATATATTTT.

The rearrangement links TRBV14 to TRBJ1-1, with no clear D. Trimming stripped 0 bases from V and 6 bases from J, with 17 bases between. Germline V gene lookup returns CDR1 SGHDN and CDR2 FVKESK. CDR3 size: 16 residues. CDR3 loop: CASSQDRPTSISEAFF. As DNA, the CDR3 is TGTGCCAGCAGCCAAGATAGGCCGACTTCAATTTCTGAAGCTTTCTTT.

The CDR3 nucleotides read TGTGCCAGCAGTTACCGGACTAGCGGGAGCTATGAGCAGTTCTTC. Its protein is CASSYRTSGSYEQFF. The chain couples TRBV6-5 to TRBJ2-1; 13 bases line up with TRBD2. The ends lost 2 bases at V and 8 bases at J; junction bases unmatched: 3. From germline, CDR1 is MNHEY and CDR2 SVGAGI. CDR3 length: 15 amino acids.

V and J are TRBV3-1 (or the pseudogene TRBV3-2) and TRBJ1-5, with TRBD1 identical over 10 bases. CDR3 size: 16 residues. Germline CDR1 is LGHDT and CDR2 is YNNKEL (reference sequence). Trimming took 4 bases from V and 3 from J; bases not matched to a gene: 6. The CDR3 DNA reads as TGTGCCAGCAGCCCGGGACAGGGGAGGGCCAATCAGCCCCAGCATTTT. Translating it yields CASSPGQGRANQPQHF.

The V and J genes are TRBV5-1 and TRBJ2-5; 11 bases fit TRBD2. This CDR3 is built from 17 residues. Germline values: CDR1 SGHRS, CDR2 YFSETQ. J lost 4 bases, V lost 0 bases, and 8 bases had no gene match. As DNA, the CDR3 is TGCGCCAGCAGCTTGGGGTCGCCCCTAGCGGGGGGAGAGACCCAGTACTTC. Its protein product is CASSLGSPLAGGETQYF. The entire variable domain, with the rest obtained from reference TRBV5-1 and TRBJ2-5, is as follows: KAGVTQTPRYLIKTRGQQVTLSCSPISGHRSVSWYQQTPGQGLQFLFEYFSETQRNKGNFPGRFSGRQFSNSRSEMNVSTLELGDSALYLCASSLGSPLAGGETQYFGPGTRLLVL.

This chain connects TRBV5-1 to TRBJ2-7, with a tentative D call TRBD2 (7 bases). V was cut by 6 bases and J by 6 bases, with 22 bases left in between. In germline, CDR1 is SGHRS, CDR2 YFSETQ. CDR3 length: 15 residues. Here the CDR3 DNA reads TGCGCCAGCACTACCGCCGGGGCAGGGGAGGGCGAGCAGTACTTC. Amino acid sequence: CASTTAGAGEGEQYF.

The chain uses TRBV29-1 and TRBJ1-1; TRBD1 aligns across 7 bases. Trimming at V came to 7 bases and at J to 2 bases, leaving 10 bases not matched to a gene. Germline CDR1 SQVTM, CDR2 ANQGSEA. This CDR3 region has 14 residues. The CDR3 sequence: CSAYQTGSNTEAFF. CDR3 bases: TGCAGCGCCTACCAGACAGGGTCTAACACTGAAGCTTTCTTT. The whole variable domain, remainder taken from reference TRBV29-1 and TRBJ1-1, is SAVISQKPSRDICQRGTSLTIQCQVDSQVTMMFWYRQQPGQSLTLIATANQGSEATYESGFVIDKFPISRPNLTFSTLTVSNMSPEDSSIYLCSAYQTGSNTEAFFGQGTRLTVV.

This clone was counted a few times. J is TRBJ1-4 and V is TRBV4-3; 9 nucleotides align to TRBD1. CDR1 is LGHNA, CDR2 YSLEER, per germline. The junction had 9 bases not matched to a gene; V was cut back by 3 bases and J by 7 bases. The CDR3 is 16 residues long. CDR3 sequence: CASSQRTGGLGEKLFF. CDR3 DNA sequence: TGCGCCAGCAGCCAGCGTACAGGGGGCTTAGGTGAAAAACTGTTTTTT.

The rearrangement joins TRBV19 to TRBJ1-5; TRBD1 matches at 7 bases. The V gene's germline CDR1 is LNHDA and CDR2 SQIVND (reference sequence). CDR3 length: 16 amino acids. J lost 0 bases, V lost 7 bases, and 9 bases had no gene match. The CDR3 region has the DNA TGTGCCAGTAACCAGGGGGGACCTAATAGCAATCAGCCCCAGCATTTT. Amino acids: CASNQGGPNSNQPQHF. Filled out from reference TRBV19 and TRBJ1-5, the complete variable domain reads DGGITQSPKYLFRKEGQNVTLSCEQNLNHDAMYWYRQDPGQGLRLIYYSQIVNDFQKGDIAEGYSVSREKKESFPLTVTSAQKNPTAFYLCASNQGGPNSNQPQHFGDGTRLSIL.

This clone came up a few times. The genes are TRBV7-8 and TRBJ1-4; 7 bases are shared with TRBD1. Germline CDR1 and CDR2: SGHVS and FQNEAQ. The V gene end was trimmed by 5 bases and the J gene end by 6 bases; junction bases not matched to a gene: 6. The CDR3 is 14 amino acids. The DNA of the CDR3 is TGTGCCAGCAGCCAAAGCAGGGGGGATGAAAAACTGTTTTTT. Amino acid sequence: CASSQSRGDEKLFF. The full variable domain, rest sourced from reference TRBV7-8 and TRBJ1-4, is GAGVSQSPRYKVAKRGQDVALRCDPISGHVSLFWYQQALGQGPEFLTYFQNEAQLDKSGLPSDRFFAERPEGSVSTLKIQRTQQEDSAVYLCASSQSRGDEKLFFGSGTQLSVL.

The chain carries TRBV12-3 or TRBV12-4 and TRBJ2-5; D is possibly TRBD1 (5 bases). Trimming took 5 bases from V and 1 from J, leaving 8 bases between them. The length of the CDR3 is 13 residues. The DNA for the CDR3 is TGTGCCAGCAGTCTGGACATCCAAGAGACCCAGTACTTC. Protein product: CASSLDIQETQYF.

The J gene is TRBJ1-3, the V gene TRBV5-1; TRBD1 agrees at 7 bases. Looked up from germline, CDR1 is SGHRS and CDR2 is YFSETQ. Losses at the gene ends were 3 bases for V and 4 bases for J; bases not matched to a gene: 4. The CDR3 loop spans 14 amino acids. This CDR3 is CASSSGTAGNTIYF. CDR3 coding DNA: TGCGCCAGCAGCTCCGGGACAGCAGGAAACACCATATATTTT.

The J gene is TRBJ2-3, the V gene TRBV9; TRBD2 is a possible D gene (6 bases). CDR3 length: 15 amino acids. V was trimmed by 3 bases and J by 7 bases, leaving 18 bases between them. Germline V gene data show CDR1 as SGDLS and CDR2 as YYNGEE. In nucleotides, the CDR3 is TGTGCCAGCAGCGGAGACGGGGGACTCTCGAATACGCAGTATTTT. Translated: CASSGDGGLSNTQYF.

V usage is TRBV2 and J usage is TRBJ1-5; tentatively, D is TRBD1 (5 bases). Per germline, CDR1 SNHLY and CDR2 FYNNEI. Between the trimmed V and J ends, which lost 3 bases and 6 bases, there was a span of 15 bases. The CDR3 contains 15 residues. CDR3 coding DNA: TGTGCCAGCAGTGAGGGGCAGGGTGGACGTCAGCCCCAGCATTTT. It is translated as CASSEGQGGRQPQHF.

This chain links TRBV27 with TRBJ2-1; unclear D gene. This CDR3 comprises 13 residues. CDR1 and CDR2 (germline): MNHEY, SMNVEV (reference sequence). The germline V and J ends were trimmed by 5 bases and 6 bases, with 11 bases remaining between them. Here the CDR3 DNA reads TGTGCCAGCAGTCCCCAGAGGTTCAATGAGCAGTTCTTC. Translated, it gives CASSPQRFNEQFF.

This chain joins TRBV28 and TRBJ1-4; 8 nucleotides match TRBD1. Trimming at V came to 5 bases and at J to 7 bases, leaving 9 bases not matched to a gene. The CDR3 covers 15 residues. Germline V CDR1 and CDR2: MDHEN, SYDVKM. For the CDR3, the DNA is TGTGCCAGCAGTAGCCGGACAGGGACCCGTGAAAAACTGTTTTTT. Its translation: CASSSRTGTREKLFF.

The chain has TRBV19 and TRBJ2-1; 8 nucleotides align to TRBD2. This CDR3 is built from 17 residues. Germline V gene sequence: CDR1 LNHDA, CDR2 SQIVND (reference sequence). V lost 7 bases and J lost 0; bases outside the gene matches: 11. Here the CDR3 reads CASIRKGAGGSYNEQFF. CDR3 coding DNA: TGTGCCAGTATTCGTAAGGGTGCGGGGGGCTCCTACAATGAGCAGTTCTTC.

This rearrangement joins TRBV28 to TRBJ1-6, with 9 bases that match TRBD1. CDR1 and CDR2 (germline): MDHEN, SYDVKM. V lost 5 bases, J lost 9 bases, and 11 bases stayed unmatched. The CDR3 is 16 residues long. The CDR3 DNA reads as TGTGCCAGCAGTCGACCCGGGACAGGGCCATCTTCACCCCTCCACTTT. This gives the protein CASSRPGTGPSSPLHF.

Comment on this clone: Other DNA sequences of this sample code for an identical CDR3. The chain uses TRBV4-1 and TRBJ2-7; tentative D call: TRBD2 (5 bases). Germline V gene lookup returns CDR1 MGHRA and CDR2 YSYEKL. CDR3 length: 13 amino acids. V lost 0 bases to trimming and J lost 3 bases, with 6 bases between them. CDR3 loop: CASSQDGLYEQYF. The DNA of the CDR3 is TGCGCCAGCAGCCAAGATGGACTCTACGAGCAGTACTTC.

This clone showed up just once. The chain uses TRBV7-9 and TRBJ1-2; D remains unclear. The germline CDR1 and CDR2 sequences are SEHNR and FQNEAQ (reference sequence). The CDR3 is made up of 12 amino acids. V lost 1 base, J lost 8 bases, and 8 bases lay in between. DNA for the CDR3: TGTGCCAGCAGCTTAGGTCTAGAAGGCTACACCTTC. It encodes CASSLGLEGYTF. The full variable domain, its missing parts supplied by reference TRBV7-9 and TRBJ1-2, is DTGVSQNPRHKITKRGQNVTFRCDPISEHNRLYWYRQTLGQGPEFLTYFQNEAQLEKSRLLSDRFSAERPKGSFSTLEIQRTEQGDSAMYLCASSLGLEGYTFGSGTRLTVV.

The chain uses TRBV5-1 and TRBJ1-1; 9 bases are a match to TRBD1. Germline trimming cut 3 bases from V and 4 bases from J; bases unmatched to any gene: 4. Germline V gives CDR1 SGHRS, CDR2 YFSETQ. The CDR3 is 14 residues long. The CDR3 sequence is CASSWTGAGTEAFF. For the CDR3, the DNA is TGCGCCAGCAGCTGGACAGGGGCGGGCACTGAAGCTTTCTTT. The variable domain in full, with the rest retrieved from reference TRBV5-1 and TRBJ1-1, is KAGVTQTPRYLIKTRGQQVTLSCSPISGHRSVSWYQQTPGQGLQFLFEYFSETQRNKGNFPGRFSGRQFSNSRSEMNVSTLELGDSALYLCASSWTGAGTEAFFGQGTRLTVV.

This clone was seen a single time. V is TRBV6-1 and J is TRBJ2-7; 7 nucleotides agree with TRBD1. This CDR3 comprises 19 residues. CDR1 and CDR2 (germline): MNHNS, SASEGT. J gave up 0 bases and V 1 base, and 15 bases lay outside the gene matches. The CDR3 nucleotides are TGTGCCAGCAGTGAAGGAGTTTGGGTTAGGGGACAGAACTCCTACGAGCAGTACTTC. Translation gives CASSEGVWVRGQNSYEQYF.